A selection of T cell receptor beta chains follows, all from one sample in a study of T cell responses to AZD1222 COVID-19 vaccine. Some clones are missing from TCRdb's copy, which holds only in-frame ones; the method was immunoSEQ multiplex PCR. The repertoire consists of approximately 110,000 clones, with 92% occurring once and the leading ten covering approximately 1.3%. Here the sequenced sample was peripheral blood, taken on day 0 of AZD1222 vaccination. These receptor sequences come from an adult in good health. The CDR3 runs from the conserved cysteine through the conserved F or W. The order of the fields is D gene, J gene, clone size, V gene, CDR3 DNA, CDR3 protein. A D gene is named only where the DNA matches it firmly. The size entry is marked missing in some rows and otherwise reads once, few, many or a size class.

>-|TRBJ2-7|-|TRBV30
TGTGCCTGGAGTCCACAGAGAATAGAGCAGTACTTC
CAWSPQRIEQYF
>-|TRBJ2-1|-|TRBV29-1
TGCAGCTTTGAAACCTCGGGCAATGAGCAGTTCTTC
CSFETSGNEQFF
>-|TRBJ2-6|-|TRBV4-3
TGCGCCAGCAGCCAAGAACCGGACGGGGCCAACGTCCTGACTTTC
CASSQEPDGANVLTF
>-|TRBJ1-4|-|TRBV7-9
TGTGCCAGCAGCTTAGCGCGGATGAGACCGACGAATGAAAAACTGTTTTTT
CASSLARMRPTNEKLFF
>-|TRBJ2-5|-|TRBV2
TGTGCCAGCAGACGAGCGGGTCAAGAGACCCAGTACTTC
CASRRAGQETQYF
>-|TRBJ1-1|once|TRBV9
TGTGCCAGCAGCGTAGTAGGGTCTACTGCTGAAGCTTTCTTT
CASSVVGSTAEAFF
>TRBD1|TRBJ2-7|-|TRBV7-9
TGTGCCAGCAGCACCAGGGACAGGCACGCCTACGAGCAGTACTTC
CASSTRDRHAYEQYF
>-|TRBJ1-6|-|TRBV30
TGTGCCGGCAGTCCCGGGATGACTAATAATTCACCCCTCCACTTT
CAGSPGMTNNSPLHF
>TRBD2|TRBJ2-7|-|TRBV7-2
TGTGCCAGCAGCCCTCGACTAGCGGGAGTTGGCGAGCAGTACTTC
CASSPRLAGVGEQYF
>-|TRBJ1-2|-|TRBV28
TGTGCCAGCAGTTTATGGGGGATCGGAGTTAACTATGGCTACACCTTC
CASSLWGIGVNYGYTF
>-|TRBJ2-1|-|TRBV15
TGTGCCACCAGCAGAGAAAGACTCCTAGAGCAGTTCTTC
CATSRERLLEQFF
>-|TRBJ1-5|once|TRBV15
TGTGCCACCAGCGGCCGAAGAGTCTCGACCCAGCATTTT
CATSGRRVSTQHF
>-|TRBJ2-3|once|TRBV11-3
TGTGCCAGCAGCTTAGGGGGGACAGATACGCAGTATTTT
CASSLGGTDTQYF
>-|TRBJ1-1|-|TRBV7-9
TGTGCCAGCAGCCACCACAGGGACACTGAAGCTTTCTTT
CASSHHRDTEAFF
>TRBD1|TRBJ2-7|-|TRBV20-1
TGCAGTGCTAGTTACAGGGGAAGCGAGCAGTACTTC
CSASYRGSEQYF
>TRBD1|TRBJ1-2|-|TRBV9
TGTGCCAGCAGCCCTCCCGGGACAGTCTACTACACCTTC
CASSPPGTVYYTF
>TRBD1|TRBJ1-5|-|TRBV4-3
TGCGCCAGCAGCCAAGGGACAGGGGGCAATCAGCCCCAGCATTTT
CASSQGTGGNQPQHF
>TRBD2|TRBJ2-1|-|TRBV3-1/TRBV3-2
TGTGCCAGCAGCCAAATGACTAGCGGGGGCAATGAGCAGTTCTTC
CASSQMTSGGNEQFF
>TRBD1|TRBJ1-4|-|TRBV6-5
TGTGCCAGCACCCCAGACAGGGCCACTAATGAAAAACTGTTTTTT
CASTPDRATNEKLFF
>-|TRBJ2-7|-|TRBV5-1
TGCGCCAGCAGCCGCGGGGCGAGCTCCTACGAGCAGTACTTC
CASSRGASSYEQYF
>-|TRBJ1-5|-|TRBV6-1
TGTGCCAGCAGTGATTGGCAGTATCAGCCCCAGCATTTT
CASSDWQYQPQHF
>TRBD1|TRBJ1-4|-|TRBV3-1/TRBV3-2
TGTGCCAGCAGCCTGCGACAGGGAGCAACTAATGAAAAACTGTTTTTT
CASSLRQGATNEKLFF
>-|TRBJ2-1|-|TRBV7-6
TGTGCCAGCAGCCCATACACCCCTAGCCGCTCCTACAATGAGCAGTTCTTC
CASSPYTPSRSYNEQFF